The present TCR beta chain was sequenced within a study of OX40 agonist ivuxolimab in advanced cancers. Study context: Therapy given before enrollment (anti-PD-1, anti-PD-L1 or anti-CTLA-4) was allowed, and roughly 41% had some. The study reported partial responses in three patients: one hepatocellular carcinoma, two cutaneous melanoma.

Produced via immunoSEQ multiplex PCR; TCRdb's table is partial and in-frame only. The data show 75,000 to 90,000 clones, with approximately 87% seen just once and around 1.6% held by the top ten. The germline V and J ends were trimmed by 2 bases and 5 bases, with 12 bases remaining between them. The CDR3 consists of 14 residues. Germline-derived CDR1 and CDR2 are SGHTA and FQGNSA. Comment on this clone: Its antigen is currently unknown.

Overall study results and limits: Fewer expanded clones were found on average in CD4+ than in CD8+ T cells. The authors also found low normalized T-cell clonal expansion in some nonresponders.

The source material was CD4+ or CD8+ T cells sorted from blood, sampled in a trial of the OX40 agonist ivuxolimab. The sequence derives from an adult with an advanced solid tumor such as melanoma, head and neck, liver or kidney cancer. The chain carries TRBV7-2 and TRBJ1-1; D gene uncertain. The CDR3 is CASSLSGGKTEAFF. CDR3 bases: TGTGCCAGCAGCTTATCCGGCGGCAAAACTGAAGCTTTCTTT.